Listed here is a single TCR beta chain. Looked up from germline, CDR1 is LGHDT and CDR2 is YNNKEL (reference sequence). With 1 base removed from V and 3 bases from J, the gap between germline ends came to 9 bases. CDR3 length: 15 residues. The record originates from a study of blood T cell repertoires in COVID-19. About the research overall: Sites in the United States, Italy and Spain provided acute and convalescent COVID-19 samples. T cells, B-cell-depleted T cells, or PBMCs supplied cDNA or gDNA.

As processed by the authors: By means of reference gene primer amplification, nucleated cell counts were estimated. Generated by immunoSEQ multiplex PCR, the TCRdb table keeps only in-frame clones and is missing some. V, J and clone size are those of that table, while D and trimming were read from the DNA. The sample consists of roughly 59,000 clones, approximately 80% of them appearing once. This chain links TRBV3-1 (or the pseudogene TRBV3-2) with TRBJ2-2; weak D call: TRBD2 (6 bases). Sequencing was done on a sample of peripheral blood. The sequence was collected from a woman older than 75 with acute or convalescent COVID-19. CDR3 amino acids: CASSQVPGDTGELFF. The CDR3 DNA reads as TGTGCCAGCAGCCAAGTTCCGGGGGACACCGGGGAGCTGTTTTTT.